The 15 T cell receptor beta chains below all came from one sample that was sequenced in a study of a mutant IDH1 vaccine in newly diagnosed glioma. These receptors lack a known antigen. Sequencing used immunoSEQ multiplex PCR; TCRdb keeps in-frame clones, though not all of them. The sample records about 94,000 clones, around nine tenths being singletons. Indicated time point: week 47, end of study. Mutant IDH1 20-mer peptide, at 300 ug, made up each vaccine dose, with topical imiquimod. The source was PBMCs, collected from a glioma patient whose treatment included an IDH1 peptide vaccine. These receptors originate from a woman in her 50s with glioma.

The chain combines TRBV9 with TRBJ1-1; D unclear. Trimming left V 0 bases short and J 0 bases short, with 9 bases between. The CDR3 loop spans 15 amino acids. Germline CDR1 and CDR2: SGDLS and YYNGEE. The CDR3 sequence is CASSVENRMNTEAFF. As DNA, the CDR3 is TGTGCCAGCAGCGTAGAGAACAGAATGAACACTGAAGCTTTCTTT.

The chain has TRBV30 and TRBJ1-6, with 11 bases aligning to TRBD1. The germline V gene has CDR1 GTSNPN and CDR2 SVGIG (reference sequence). This CDR3 is built from 16 residues. Trimming cost V 5 bases and J 7 bases; bases outside gene matches: 10. Here the CDR3 reads CAWEDRGRFKNSPLHF. In nucleotides, the CDR3 is TGTGCCTGGGAGGACAGGGGGCGATTCAAAAATTCACCCCTCCACTTT.

The genes are TRBV4-1 and TRBJ2-2; D may be TRBD2 (5 bases). Per germline, CDR1 MGHRA and CDR2 YSYEKL. V lost 0 bases, J lost 1 base, and 6 bases lay in between. This CDR3 has 15 residues. CDR3 protein: CASSQESGNTGELFF. The CDR3 bases are TGCGCCAGCAGCCAAGAAAGCGGGAACACCGGGGAGCTGTTTTTT.

The genes are TRBV7-2 and TRBJ2-1; D is tentatively TRBD1 or TRBD2 (5 bases each). CDR1 and CDR2 (germline): SGHTA, FQGNSA. The CDR3 runs 14 residues. V was pared by 1 base and J by 6 bases, with 10 bases between. The CDR3 DNA reads as TGTGCCAGCAGCTTAGGGGACCCATTCAATGAGCAGTTCTTC. It is translated as CASSLGDPFNEQFF.

The chain is built from TRBV2 and TRBJ2-7; 11 positions agree with TRBD2. With V trimmed by 6 bases and J by 4 bases, 5 bases remained unmatched. Germline CDR1 and CDR2: SNHLY and FYNNEI. The CDR3 totals 14 residues. The CDR3 DNA reads as TGTGCCAGCAGCTTGGGACTAGCGGCGTACGAGCAGTACTTC. It yields the protein CASSLGLAAYEQYF.

The rearrangement uses TRBV7-9 and TRBJ2-5; D ambiguous. Germline V gives CDR1 SEHNR, CDR2 FQNEAQ (reference sequence). This CDR3 spans 13 amino acids. The V and J ends lost 3 bases and 5 bases respectively, with 10 bases between them. The DNA of the CDR3 is TGTGCCAGCAGCTTGGTATCGGCTGAGACCCAGTACTTC. Translated, it gives CASSLVSAETQYF. Variable domain in full (rest from reference TRBV7-9 and TRBJ2-5): DTGVSQNPRHKITKRGQNVTFRCDPISEHNRLYWYRQTLGQGPEFLTYFQNEAQLEKSRLLSDRFSAERPKGSFSTLEIQRTEQGDSAMYLCASSLVSAETQYFGPGTRLLVL.

Turning to this clone: The junction departs from the called germline gene at one end, perhaps through a read error. The chain is built from TRBV7-7 and TRBJ1-6; 8 bases are shared with TRBD1. CDR1 and CDR2 from the germline V gene are SSHAT and FNYEAQ (reference sequence). The CDR3 has 16 amino acids. CDR3 sequence (DNA): TGTGCTAGCAGCTTAAGGGTGGCAGGGGGCCCTTCGCCCCTCCACTTT. Protein product: CASSLRVAGGPSPLHF.

The CDR3 reads CASSSGGRSTDTQYF. The CDR3 DNA reads as TGTGCCAGCAGCTCGGGGGGACGGAGCACAGATACGCAGTATTTT. This rearrangement joins TRBV7-2 to TRBJ2-3; TRBD2 aligns across 7 bases. From germline, CDR1 is SGHTA and CDR2 FQGNSA. V trimming: 4 bases; J trimming: 0 bases; junction bases outside the gene matches: 4. The CDR3 consists of 15 residues.

The chain carries TRBV14 and TRBJ1-1; D not resolved. Per the germline V gene, CDR1 is SGHDN and CDR2 is FVKESK. V lost 6 bases and J lost 0, with 8 bases in between. The length of the CDR3 is 13 residues. In DNA form, the CDR3 reads TGTGCCAGCAGTCGCGCATTGAACACTGAAGCTTTCTTT. Protein sequence: CASSRALNTEAFF. The entire variable domain, with the rest obtained from reference TRBV14 and TRBJ1-1, is as follows: EAGVTQFPSHSVIEKGQTVTLRCDPISGHDNLYWYRRVMGKEIKFLLHFVKESKQDESGMPNNRFLAERTGGTYSTLKVQPAELEDSGVYFCASSRALNTEAFFGQGTRLTVV.

As DNA, the CDR3 is TGTGCCAGCAGCGATGGATGGGGCCGTCGAGAGACCCAGTACTTC. Amino acid sequence: CASSDGWGRRETQYF. The chain employs TRBV5-5 and TRBJ2-5; D may be TRBD1 (5 bases). Germline V gene data show CDR1 as SGHKS and CDR2 as YYEKEE (reference sequence). The CDR3 is 15 residues long. V lost 4 bases to trimming and J lost 4 bases, with 17 bases between them.

This clone was recorded only once. The chain is built from TRBV7-2 and TRBJ2-7, with 7 bases that match TRBD1. This CDR3 is built from 15 residues. Germline CDR1 is SGHTA and CDR2 is FQGNSA. Germline trimming cut 2 bases from V and 0 bases from J; bases unmatched to any gene: 4. The CDR3 spells CASSLRGLNSYEQYF. CDR3 nucleotide sequence: TGTGCCAGCAGCTTAAGGGGGCTGAACTCCTACGAGCAGTACTTC.

The chain joins TRBV10-1 to TRBJ2-2, with D perhaps matching TRBD2 (6 bases). Germline V gene data show CDR1 as WNHNN and CDR2 as SYGVQD (reference sequence). Trimming shortened V by 3 bases and J by 6 bases, and 8 bases separated the two germline ends. CDR3 length: 13 amino acids. The CDR3 here is CASSEGRPGELFF. Written as DNA, the CDR3 is TGCGCCAGCAGTGAAGGGAGGCCCGGGGAGCTGTTTTTT.

This chain connects TRBV4-1 to TRBJ1-2; 8 bases agree with TRBD1. The CDR3 contains 16 residues. The germline gives CDR1 MGHRA, CDR2 YSYEKL. After removal of 0 bases from V and 5 bases from J, the junction contained 8 bases not matched to a gene. The CDR3 spells CASSQEVGTGTYGYTF. DNA of the CDR3: TGCGCCAGCAGCCAAGAAGTCGGGACAGGTACTTATGGCTACACCTTC.

This sequence joins TRBV7-9 and TRBJ2-5; 8 bases agree with TRBD1. CDR1 and CDR2 from the germline V gene are SEHNR and FQNEAQ (reference sequence). Trimming cost V 3 bases and J 5 bases; bases outside gene matches: 8. The CDR3 is 15 residues long. The CDR3 nucleotides are TGTGCCAGCAGCTTCGGACAGGGAAGAGTGGAGACCCAGTACTTC. It is translated as CASSFGQGRVETQYF. The whole variable domain, remainder taken from reference TRBV7-9 and TRBJ2-5, is DTGVSQNPRHKITKRGQNVTFRCDPISEHNRLYWYRQTLGQGPEFLTYFQNEAQLEKSRLLSDRFSAERPKGSFSTLEIQRTEQGDSAMYLCASSFGQGRVETQYFGPGTRLLVL.

Notes on this clone: This specimen includes other DNA sequences encoding the same CDR3. The genes are TRBV18 and TRBJ1-4; 9 positions match TRBD1. Germline trimming cut 3 bases from V and 5 bases from J; bases unmatched to any gene: 1. The CDR3 has 14 residues. Looked up from germline, CDR1 is KGHSH and CDR2 is LQKENI. CDR3 in DNA: TGTGCCAGCTCACCCGGGACAGGGAATGAAAAACTGTTTTTT. Amino acid sequence: CASSPGTGNEKLFF. Full variable domain (remainder filled in from reference TRBV18 and TRBJ1-4): NAGVMQNPRHLVRRRGQEARLRCSPMKGHSHVYWYRQLPEEGLKFMVYLQKENIIDESGMPKERFSAEFPKEGPSILRIQQVVRGDSAAYFCASSPGTGNEKLFFGSGTQLSVL.